This TCR beta chain comes out of a study of T cell changes during pregnancy in multiple sclerosis. CDR3 length equals 12 residues. CDR1 and CDR2 (germline): SQVTM, ANQGSEA. The J segment lost 7 bases and the V segment lost 6 bases, leaving 3 bases of the junction unmatched. Clones were read by immunoSEQ multiplex PCR, and TCRdb kept only the in-frame ones, dropping some. The table records about 39,000 clones, 90% of them present only once. The clonotype comes from a female donor in good health, enrolled as a control in a pregnancy study. Sequencing was performed on CD4+ T cells from peripheral blood mononuclear cells, taken in the first trimester of pregnancy. The chain has TRBV29-1 and TRBJ2-1; TRBD2 matches 10 bases. CDR3: CSVAGGPNEQFF. DNA for the CDR3: TGCAGCGTAGCGGGGGGGCCGAATGAGCAGTTCTTC.